Listed below are T cell receptor beta chains from one sample, sequenced in a study of cytomegalovirus exposure and HLA in healthy donors. The repertoire was sequenced with immunoSEQ multiplex PCR; TCRdb's copy has only in-frame clones and lacks some. The sample has approximately 190,000 clones, roughly 68% seen once. Sequencing was carried out using PBMCs. Every receptor here comes from a man aged 35 to 55 in good health and CMV-seropositive. Both conserved end residues are part of each CDR3. Fields, in order: CDR3 protein, CDR3 DNA, J gene, D gene, V gene, clone size. D genes are given only for firm matches. Expanded clones get a size class; other rows say once, few or many, or leave the size out.

CASTDSPGRGEQFF	TGTGCCAGCACCGACTCCCCCGGGAGGGGTGAGCAGTTCTTC	TRBJ2-1	TRBD2	TRBV6-1	few
CSANGGYGYTF	TGCAGTGCCAACGGCGGCTATGGCTACACCTTC	TRBJ1-2	.	TRBV20-1	.
CASNTDRVLMLRSEKLFF	TGTGCCAGCAATACCGACAGGGTCTTAATGTTGAGGAGTGAAAAACTGTTTTTT	TRBJ1-4	TRBD1	TRBV5-5	.
CASRSRTSVGEQFF	TGTGCCAGTAGGTCCCGGACTAGCGTGGGAGAGCAGTTCTTC	TRBJ2-1	TRBD2	TRBV19	.
CASSLTSVGNEQYF	TGTGCCAGCAGTCTCACTAGCGTGGGTAACGAGCAGTACTTC	TRBJ2-7	TRBD2	TRBV7-9	.
CASSQDSGHEQFF	TGCGCCAGCAGCCAAGATTCAGGGCATGAGCAGTTCTTC	TRBJ2-1	.	TRBV4-3	.
CASSLGRRGAFF	TGTGCCAGCAGCTTAGGGCGGCGGGGAGCTTTCTTT	TRBJ1-1	.	TRBV7-2	.
CASREGRWGTGELFF	TGTGCCAGCAGAGAGGGAAGGTGGGGCACCGGGGAGCTGTTTTTT	TRBJ2-2	.	TRBV6-5	.
CASSPMGLPEQFF	TGTGCCAGCAGCCCTATGGGACTACCAGAGCAGTTCTTC	TRBJ2-1	TRBD2	TRBV7-8	few
CASSDYQRGIVNNEQFF	TGCGCCAGCAGTGACTATCAGCGGGGCATCGTAAACAATGAGCAGTTCTTC	TRBJ2-1	TRBD2	TRBV10-2	once
CASSFPAGRTSGGRIVDTQYF	TGCGCCAGCAGCTTCCCCGCCGGGAGAACTAGCGGGGGGCGAATTGTAGATACGCAGTATTTT	TRBJ2-3	TRBD2	TRBV5-1	.
CASGWGRDRERNPDTQYF	TGTGCTAGTGGCTGGGGGCGGGACAGGGAGAGAAACCCAGATACGCAGTATTTT	TRBJ2-3	TRBD1	TRBV12-5	.
CASSLEGTGYYEQYF	TGCGCCAGCAGCTTGGAAGGGACAGGGTATTACGAGCAGTACTTC	TRBJ2-7	TRBD1	TRBV5-1	.
CASSELAGGLNTGELFF	TGTGCCAGCAGTGAACTAGCGGGGGGCCTGAACACCGGGGAGCTGTTTTTT	TRBJ2-2	TRBD2	TRBV5-4	.
CASSWTGGEWNGYTF	TGTGCCAGCAGTTGGACAGGGGGCGAGTGGAATGGCTACACCTTC	TRBJ1-2	TRBD1	TRBV6-5	.
CASSLGTENTEAFF	TGTGCCAGCAGCCTGGGGACAGAGAACACTGAAGCTTTCTTT	TRBJ1-1	TRBD1	TRBV7-9	.
CASSLAGGGFDGDGYTF	TGTGCCAGCAGCTTAGCGGGAGGTGGATTCGATGGGGATGGCTACACCTTC	TRBJ1-2	.	TRBV7-6	.
CASSVDRGEVYGYTF	TGTGCCAGCAGCGTAGATCGGGGGGAGGTTTATGGCTACACCTTC	TRBJ1-2	.	TRBV9	.
CASSRTGTGGYEQYF	TGTGCCAGCAGTCGTACCGGGACAGGGGGGTACGAGCAGTACTTC	TRBJ2-7	TRBD1	TRBV7-2	few
CASSLIQGANSPLHF	TGCGCCAGCAGCCTGATACAGGGGGCGAATTCACCCCTCCACTTT	TRBJ1-6	TRBD1	TRBV5-1	.
CASETTNEQFF	TGTGCCAGTGAAACTACGAATGAGCAGTTCTTC	TRBJ2-1	.	TRBV2	once
CASRTGVVRGYTF	TGTGCCAGCAGAACAGGTGTTGTTCGTGGCTACACCTTC	TRBJ1-2	.	TRBV28	.
CASSLPAGTSPYEQYF	TGTGCCAGCAGCCTCCCCGCCGGGACTAGCCCCTACGAGCAGTACTTC	TRBJ2-7	TRBD2	TRBV5-6	.
CASSRDGTEFYEQYF	TGCGCCAGCAGTCGGGATGGGACAGAGTTCTACGAGCAGTACTTC	TRBJ2-7	TRBD1	TRBV5-1	.
CASSQEGLAGYEQYF	TGCGCCAGCAGCCAAGAGGGACTAGCGGGATACGAGCAGTACTTC	TRBJ2-7	TRBD2	TRBV4-1	.
CASSLSLTGYSNQPQHF	TGTGCCAGTAGTCTCTCGCTGACAGGGTATAGCAATCAGCCCCAGCATTTT	TRBJ1-5	TRBD1	TRBV19	.
CASSLSTGLPYEQYF	TGTGCCAGCAGCCTATCTACGGGACTCCCCTACGAGCAGTACTTC	TRBJ2-7	.	TRBV14	.
CSVDPEGVTEAFF	TGCAGCGTTGACCCCGAGGGGGTCACTGAAGCTTTCTTT	TRBJ1-1	.	TRBV29-1	few
CASSSRAWNSPLHF	TGTGCCAGCAGTTCCAGGGCTTGGAATTCACCCCTCCACTTT	TRBJ1-6	.	TRBV27	.
CASSPGLAGIGEETQYF	TGTGCCAGCAGCCCAGGACTAGCGGGGATTGGGGAAGAGACCCAGTACTTC	TRBJ2-5	TRBD2	TRBV13	many
CASSLDRRDTQYF	TGTGCCAGCAGCTTAGACAGGAGGGATACGCAGTATTTT	TRBJ2-3	.	TRBV6-1	.
CASSSLDSGVGTQYF	TGTGCCAGTAGTAGTTTGGACAGTGGCGTTGGGACGCAGTATTTT	TRBJ2-3	.	TRBV19	.
CASSMEPGNQPQHF	TGCGCCAGCAGCATGGAACCGGGCAATCAGCCCCAGCATTTT	TRBJ1-5	.	TRBV5-1	.
CASSARTGWLFF	TGTGCCAGCAGTGCCCGGACAGGGTGGCTGTTTTTT	TRBJ1-4	TRBD1	TRBV2	few
CASSLRGPTVEQFF	TGTGCCAGCAGCCTCCGGGGTCCCACGGTTGAGCAGTTCTTC	TRBJ2-1	.	TRBV28	.
CASSFTGSPYTDTQYF	TGCGCCAGCAGCTTTACAGGATCCCCCTACACAGATACGCAGTATTTT	TRBJ2-3	.	TRBV5-1	.
CASSFTPSYNEQFF	TGTGCCAGCAGCTTTACACCGTCCTACAATGAGCAGTTCTTC	TRBJ2-1	.	TRBV9	once
CASSLGLGPTEAFF	TGTGCCAGCAGCTTAGGACTGGGTCCCACTGAAGCTTTCTTT	TRBJ1-1	.	TRBV7-2	.
CASSIQGAYEQYF	TGTGCCAGCAGCATACAGGGGGCCTACGAGCAGTACTTC	TRBJ2-7	TRBD1	TRBV5-4	.